This T cell receptor (beta chain) came from a study of neurological immune-mediated disorders. Looked up from germline, CDR1 is DFQATT and CDR2 is SNEGSKA (reference sequence). There are 15 residues in the CDR3. With V trimmed by 6 bases and J by 3 bases, 11 bases remained unmatched. This clonotype was counted only a few times. MiXCR, run by TCRdb on the 5' RACE reads, gives a single entry per CDR3 protein. The data hold fewer than 90,000 distinct CDR3 sequences, with over 9% observed a single time. This TCR came from a man aged 40-50 years in good health. The chain employs TRBV20-1 and TRBJ2-3; TRBD2 aligns across 8 bases. What was sequenced was PBMCs. CDR3 protein: CSATGSGRRTDTQYF. As DNA, the CDR3 is TGCAGTGCAACAGGGAGCGGGAGAAGGACAGATACGCAGTATTTT.